What follows are 3 T cell receptor beta chains derived from one specimen sequenced in a study of cytomegalovirus exposure and HLA in healthy donors. The PCR ran on 60 Vbeta and 13 Jbeta primers. Clones were sequenced by immunoSEQ multiplex PCR, and TCRdb holds only the in-frame ones, with some missing. The sample has more than 150,000 clones; roughly 75% are singletons. The material sequenced was PBMCs. Receptors were obtained from a woman under 40 in good health and CMV-seronegative.

The CDR3 loop reads CASCYNRQGPGNTIYF. The CDR3, as DNA: TGTGCCAGCTGCTACAACCGACAGGGGCCAGGAAACACCATATATTTT. The rearrangement links TRBV6-6 to TRBJ1-3, with 8 bases that match TRBD1. CDR1 is MNHNY and CDR2 is SVGAGI in the germline V gene (reference sequence). There are 16 residues in the CDR3. The J segment lost 4 bases and the V segment lost 8 bases, leaving 13 bases of the junction unmatched.

This clone was seen only a few times. The gene calls are TRBV5-1 and TRBJ1-1, with unresolved D. V lost 5 bases and J lost 7, with 9 bases in between. Germline V CDR1 and CDR2: SGHRS, YFSETQ. The CDR3 totals 11 residues. The CDR3 is CASRGGDEAFF. The CDR3 nucleotides read TGCGCCAGCAGGGGAGGAGATGAAGCTTTCTTT. Complete variable domain (other parts from reference TRBV5-1 and TRBJ1-1): KAGVTQTPRYLIKTRGQQVTLSCSPISGHRSVSWYQQTPGQGLQFLFEYFSETQRNKGNFPGRFSGRQFSNSRSEMNVSTLELGDSALYLCASRGGDEAFFGQGTRLTVV.

The chain has TRBV10-3 and TRBJ2-7; D is ambiguous. CDR3 length: 12 amino acids. CDR1 ENHRY and CDR2 SYGVKD come from the germline V gene. Trimming stripped 8 bases from V and 0 bases from J, with 8 bases between. In DNA, the CDR3 is TGTGCCATCGGGCCCAGCTCCTACGAGCAGTACTTC. Protein sequence: CAIGPSSYEQYF.